This T cell receptor (beta chain) was identified during a study of early T cells in non-severe SARS-CoV-2 infection (dated by TCRdb to about 2021). For the study in its entirety: Bulk RNA from unsorted whole blood was used for TCR sequencing, so alpha and beta chains could not be paired.

Beyond this particular receptor, the publication reports: VDJdb matching was skewed toward anti-spike CD8 responses and likely underestimated virus-specific expansions by missing private and CD4 specificities.

Ten or more counts support this clonotype. No cognate antigen has been identified for it. Nothing much larger sits one base from this clone, and base qualities are not available. The library was produced with 5' RACE. Sequenced using a NextSeq 500. In the TCR library protocol, unique molecular identifiers were attached to individual cDNA molecules to correct for PCR bias and sequencing error. TCR alpha and beta chains were both sequenced, and the abundances of alpha and beta sequences in each sample were closely correlated with each other. Under the source paper's analysis protocol: Decombinator V4 was used to annotate the V gene, J gene and CDR3 of the TCR sequences. TCRs were defined as expanded if a significant change between any two time points was detected under a Poisson model with p below 0.0001. TCR abundances were normalised to the total number of TCRs sequenced per sample and were expressed as counts per million. MAIT TCRs were defined by TRAV1-2 paired with TRAJ12, TRAJ20 or TRAJ33, and iNKT TCRs by TRAV10 paired with TRAJ18. VDJdb, accessed 1 November 2021, was searched for CMV, EBV and SARS-CoV-2 annotated TCRs, excluding TCRs annotated for multiple antigens. The public reads were quality trimmed at Q25 with fastp and then assembled into clones with MiXCR by TCRdb, keeping productive beta chains. Rows with a matching CDR3 protein are joined into one entry that keeps the most common DNA and genes. The authors' filters were not applied to this entry. The sample profile shows tens of thousands of distinct CDR3 sequences; about 6.5% of them were found once. The ten largest clones represent 2.8% of the sample.

Set within a cohort of healthcare workers in London, UK, this nested case-control study involved weekly PCR testing of nasopharyngeal swabs along with blood sampling. Healthcare workers were recruited during the week of the UK lockdown, between 23 and 31 March 2020, and followed weekly for up to about 15 weeks. Per the germline V gene, SGHTA is the CDR1 and FQGNSA is the CDR2. Between the V and J ends, shortened by 5 bases and 5 bases respectively, the junction contains 13 bases. Including cysteine and phenylalanine, the CDR3 has 14 amino acids. Only the CDR3 region is kept as DNA, spanning 42 bases read in frame from base 1.

The specimen was whole blood, collected at baseline. The rearrangement combines TRBV7-2 with TRBJ1-5; the D region possibly corresponds to TRBD1 (6 bases align). This receptor was taken from an adult who was a healthcare worker with PCR-confirmed SARS-CoV-2 infection or an uninfected control (not recorded which). Here is the DNA: TGTGCCAGCAGCCCTTACAGGGCGGATCAGCCCCAGCATTTT. Protein translation: CASSPYRADQPQHF.